These 28 T cell receptor beta chains were all obtained from the same sample, sequenced in a study of beta chain features in type 1 diabetes. No antigen has been assigned to these receptors. Findings and limits, study-wide: In all four CD4+ subsets, TCRB CDR3 length was significantly, moderately reduced in type 1 diabetes.

cDNA synthesis used the whole RNA isolate, giving expressed TCRB sequences. Method: immunoSEQ multiplex PCR; TCRdb's copy keeps in-frame clones and lacks some. In the table there are some 270,000 clones, approximately 10% of which are singletons. Sequenced material: naive CD4+ T cells from blood. These receptors all stem from a man aged 30 to 39 with type 1 diabetes.

This chain joins TRBV7-3 and TRBJ1-1; no clear D gene. Germline V gene lookup returns CDR1 SGHTA and CDR2 FQGTGA. Trimming removed 5 bases at V and 3 bases at J, with 10 bases between. The CDR3 has 13 amino acids. The chain's CDR3 is CASSNRRDTEAFF. The CDR3 DNA reads TGTGCCAGCAGCAATCGGAGGGACACTGAAGCTTTCTTT.

This clone was observed a handful of times. The chain combines TRBV2 with TRBJ2-7, with TRBD1 matching over 9 bases. CDR1 and CDR2 from the germline V gene are SNHLY and FYNNEI. Trimming cost V 6 bases and J 2 bases; bases outside gene matches: 8. CDR3 length: 15 residues. The CDR3: CASSEGTGRTYEQYF. For the CDR3, the DNA is TGTGCCAGCAGCGAGGGGACAGGGAGGACCTACGAGCAGTACTTC.

This clone was seen more than once but under ten times. V and J are TRBV6-1 and TRBJ1-2, with D maybe TRBD1 (5 bases). V lost 2 bases, J lost 2 bases, and 9 bases lay in between. The CDR3 is made up of 14 amino acids. CDR1 and CDR2 from the germline V gene are MNHNS and SASEGT. CDR3 in DNA: TGTGCCAGCAGTGAACGGGGGGAGAACTATGGCTACACCTTC. Amino acid sequence: CASSERGENYGYTF.

The rearrangement joins TRBV25-1 to TRBJ2-5, with 8 bases that match TRBD2. The CDR3 has 12 residues. With 7 bases clipped from V and 5 bases from J, the junction kept 3 bases outside the gene matches. Per germline, CDR1 MGHDK and CDR2 SYGVNS. The CDR3 loop is CASTSGGETQYF. The CDR3, as DNA: TGTGCCAGCACCAGCGGGGGTGAGACCCAGTACTTC.

This clone has more than one count but fewer than ten. Here the CDR3 reads CASSLQGYSGYTF. CDR3 DNA sequence: TGTGCCAGCAGCTTACAGGGGTACAGTGGCTACACCTTC. The gene calls are TRBV7-9 and TRBJ1-2; D may be TRBD1 (6 bases). The CDR3 covers 13 residues. Germline V gene sequence: CDR1 SEHNR, CDR2 FQNEAQ (reference sequence). Trimming left V 2 bases short and J 7 bases short, with 11 bases between.

The chain employs TRBV7-9 and TRBJ2-1, with D uncertain. The V end was cut by 3 bases, the J end by 0 bases, with 9 bases between. CDR1 is SEHNR and CDR2 is FQNEAQ in the germline V gene (reference sequence). This CDR3 contains 15 residues. The CDR3 DNA sequence: TGTGCCAGCAGCTTTCTGTACAGCTCCTACAATGAGCAGTTCTTC. Translating gives CASSFLYSSYNEQFF.

A remark on this clone: The junction shows a germline mismatch at one end, possibly a read error. The V call is TRBV2, the J call TRBJ2-7, with D possibly TRBD1 on 5 matching bases. This CDR3 has 14 residues. CDR1 and CDR2 (germline): SNHLY, FYNNEI. CDR3 DNA: TGTGCCAGCAGTACTCAGGGTCTCTCCGACGAGCAGTACTTC. Its protein is CASSTQGLSDEQYF.

V and J are TRBV18 and TRBJ1-1; weak D call: TRBD1 (6 bases). CDR1 and CDR2 from the germline V gene are KGHSH and LQKENI. The CDR3 is 13 residues long. V was shortened by 6 bases and J by 6 bases, with 14 bases between the two germline ends. CDR3 bases: TGTGCCAGCTCCCAACTACAGGGCGCTGAAGCTTTCTTT. Its translation: CASSQLQGAEAFF.

The chain is built from TRBV9 and TRBJ1-2; D possibly corresponds to TRBD1 (5 bases). CDR1 is SGDLS and CDR2 is YYNGEE in the germline V gene. CDR3 size: 14 residues. V was clipped by 0 bases and J by 3 bases, with 9 bases between them. The CDR3 loop reads CASSVGRGDYGYTF. CDR3 nucleotides: TGTGCCAGCAGCGTAGGGCGGGGGGACTATGGCTACACCTTC.

This clone appeared a few times. This sequence joins TRBV19 and TRBJ2-2; 9 bases agree with TRBD1. Germline CDR1 is LNHDA and CDR2 is SQIVND (reference sequence). V lost 8 bases, J lost 7 bases, and 11 bases stayed unmatched. The CDR3 is made up of 15 amino acids. In DNA, the CDR3 is TGTGCCAGTCGAAAACCGGGACAGGGAATCGGGGAGCTGTTTTTT. Protein product: CASRKPGQGIGELFF.

The chain carries TRBV19 and TRBJ1-6, with D uncertain. V was pared by 8 bases and J by 0 bases, with 8 bases between. Germline loops: CDR1 LNHDA, CDR2 SQIVND (reference sequence). CDR3 size: 14 residues. CDR3 DNA: TGTGCCAGTGCGCCTAACTCCTATAATTCACCCCTCCACTTT. Encoded protein: CASAPNSYNSPLHF.

The J gene is TRBJ2-7, the V gene TRBV15, with D uncertain. Deletions cut 1 base from V and 3 bases from J, with 10 bases between. The CDR3 length is 14 residues. CDR1 and CDR2 (germline): LNHNV, YYDKDF (reference sequence). The CDR3 sequence is CATSRAQINYEQYF. The CDR3 region has the DNA TGTGCCACCAGCAGAGCACAGATCAACTACGAGCAGTACTTC.

This clone has more than one count but fewer than ten. This chain joins TRBV18 and TRBJ1-1; D ambiguous. The length of the CDR3 is 17 residues. Between the trimmed V and J ends, which lost 0 bases and 3 bases, there was a span of 17 bases. Germline V gene lookup returns CDR1 KGHSH and CDR2 LQKENI. CDR3 loop: CASSPPETERRYTEAFF. CDR3 nucleotide sequence: TGTGCCAGCTCACCACCGGAGACGGAGCGGCGGTACACTGAAGCTTTCTTT.

This clone was seen a few times. The chain combines TRBV30 with TRBJ2-4, with 8 positions matching TRBD2. Per the germline V gene, CDR1 is GTSNPN and CDR2 is SVGIG (reference sequence). The junction had 14 bases not matched to a gene; V was cut back by 1 base and J by 3 bases. CDR3 size: 18 residues. CDR3 in DNA: TGTGCCTGGAGTGGGCCAGCGGGGGCCACCAGGTACAAAAACATTCAGTACTTC. It is translated as CAWSGPAGATRYKNIQYF.

This clone turned up a few times. The chain joins TRBV10-3 to TRBJ2-7; tentative D call: TRBD2 (6 bases). The CDR3 has 14 amino acids. Germline V gene data show CDR1 as ENHRY and CDR2 as SYGVKD. The V end was cut by 0 bases, the J end by 6 bases, with 12 bases between. The CDR3 DNA is TGTGCCATCAGTGAGTCGAACAGGAGGGGCGAGCAGTACTTC. This encodes CAISESNRRGEQYF.

The rearrangement joins TRBV10-3 to TRBJ2-7, with 8 bases that match TRBD1. V shed 5 bases and J 4 bases; nucleotides not matched to a gene: 10. The length of the CDR3 is 15 residues. CDR1 ENHRY and CDR2 SYGVKD come from the germline V gene. CDR3 in DNA: TGTGCCATCAGTAACCCGGGACAGGCCTCTTACGAGCAGTACTTC. Its translation: CAISNPGQASYEQYF.

This clone appeared a few times. Other DNA sequences in the same sample also yield this CDR3. The V call is TRBV25-1, the J call TRBJ2-2, with D perhaps TRBD1 (6 bases). CDR1 MGHDK and CDR2 SYGVNS come from the germline V gene. V lost 2 bases and J 5 bases, leaving 6 bases between the germline ends. There are 13 residues in the CDR3. The CDR3 DNA follows: TGTGCCAGCAGTGAACAGGGGACCGGGGAGCTGTTTTTT. Amino acid sequence: CASSEQGTGELFF.

The table lists this clone with a few counts. This sequence joins TRBV12-5 and TRBJ2-3; D is uncertain. Germline V gives CDR1 LGHNT, CDR2 FRNRAP. The V gene lost 3 bases and the J gene lost 0 bases, with 7 bases spanning the gap. The CDR3 runs to 14 residues. Here the CDR3 reads CASGFHKSTDTQYF. The CDR3 nucleotides are TGTGCTAGTGGTTTTCACAAAAGCACAGATACGCAGTATTTT.

This clone was detected a few times. The rearrangement links TRBV7-9 to TRBJ2-5; tentatively, D is TRBD2 (6 bases). From germline, CDR1 is SEHNR and CDR2 FQNEAQ (reference sequence). V was cut by 5 bases and J by 2 bases, with 12 bases left in between. The CDR3 runs to 14 residues. The CDR3 nucleotides are TGTGCCAGCAGCACTCTAGCGACACAAGAGACCCAGTACTTC. This gives the protein CASSTLATQETQYF.

Note on this clone: The sample carries other DNA sequences with the same CDR3. J is TRBJ1-6 and V is TRBV5-1; TRBD1 might be the D (5 bases). Germline V gene lookup returns CDR1 SGHRS and CDR2 YFSETQ. CDR3 length equals 14 residues. The V end lost 2 bases, the J end lost 7 bases, and 10 bases lay between the germline ends. Here the CDR3 reads CASSLGTGNSPLHF. CDR3 DNA: TGCGCCAGCAGCTTAGGGACTGGGAATTCACCCCTCCACTTT. Drawing the rest from reference TRBV5-1 and TRBJ1-6, the complete variable domain is KAGVTQTPRYLIKTRGQQVTLSCSPISGHRSVSWYQQTPGQGLQFLFEYFSETQRNKGNFPGRFSGRQFSNSRSEMNVSTLELGDSALYLCASSLGTGNSPLHFGNGTRLTVT.

The chain carries TRBV5-1 and TRBJ2-7; TRBD1 matches 9 bases. CDR3 size: 15 residues. With 3 bases clipped from V and 5 bases from J, the junction kept 9 bases outside the gene matches. CDR1 is SGHRS, CDR2 YFSETQ, per germline. CDR3 nucleotides: TGCGCCAGCAGCTCCGGGGGGACAGGGTTCAACGAGCAGTACTTC. It encodes CASSSGGTGFNEQYF.

The chain uses TRBV5-1 and TRBJ2-7, with D possibly matching TRBD1 (5 bases). Germline V gene lookup returns CDR1 SGHRS and CDR2 YFSETQ. V lost 6 bases, J lost 2 bases, and 12 bases lay in between. The CDR3 has 13 amino acids. CDR3 nucleotide sequence: TGCGCCAGCATCCTGGACAAGACCTACGAGCAGTACTTC. It encodes CASILDKTYEQYF.

This clone has a handful of counts. V usage is TRBV9 and J usage is TRBJ2-1; D perhaps matches TRBD2 (5 bases). The V gene lost 2 bases and the J gene lost 0 bases, with 12 bases spanning the gap. The CDR3 loop spans 16 amino acids. The germline V gene encodes CDR1 SGDLS and CDR2 YYNGEE. The CDR3 region is CASSVASWSSYNEQFF. Here the CDR3 DNA reads TGTGCCAGCAGCGTTGCTAGCTGGAGCTCCTACAATGAGCAGTTCTTC.

This chain uses TRBV15 with TRBJ1-5; D gene ambiguous. CDR1 and CDR2 (germline): LNHNV, YYDKDF (reference sequence). The CDR3 runs 15 residues. V lost 0 bases and J 3 bases, leaving 9 bases between the germline ends. This CDR3 is CATSRELISNQPQHF. Written as DNA, the CDR3 is TGTGCCACCAGCAGAGAATTAATTTCCAATCAGCCCCAGCATTTT.

This clone was counted a few times. The chain recombines TRBV30 with TRBJ2-1; D possibly corresponds to TRBD1 (5 bases). This CDR3 region has 14 residues. The germline CDR1 and CDR2 sequences are GTSNPN and SVGIG (reference sequence). V lost 2 bases and J 0 bases, leaving 8 bases between the germline ends. The CDR3 region has the DNA TGTGCCTGGAGTTCAGGGCGCTCCTACAATGAGCAGTTCTTC. This codes for CAWSSGRSYNEQFF. Complete variable domain (other parts from reference TRBV30 and TRBJ2-1): SQTIHQWPATLVQPVGSPLSLECTVEGTSNPNLYWYRQAAGRGLQLLFYSVGIGQISSEVPQNLSASRPQDRQFILSSKKLLLSDSGFYLCAWSSGRSYNEQFFGPGTRLTVL.

There are a few counts of this clone. This chain uses TRBV29-1 with TRBJ2-7, with D unclear. Trimming removed 6 bases at V and 9 bases at J, with 15 bases between. The CDR3 runs to 11 residues. The V gene's germline CDR1 is SQVTM and CDR2 ANQGSEA. The CDR3 here is CSVAGTLGQYF. In DNA form, the CDR3 reads TGCAGCGTAGCAGGAACCCTCGGGCAGTACTTC.

This chain connects TRBV28 to TRBJ1-5, with TRBD1 identical over 7 bases. The trim removed 7 bases at V and 5 bases at J, leaving 8 bases unmatched. CDR1 and CDR2 from the germline V gene are MDHEN and SYDVKM. The CDR3 runs to 14 residues. The CDR3 sequence: CASTPGGVHQPQHF. Written as DNA, the CDR3 is TGTGCCAGCACCCCAGGGGGAGTGCATCAGCCCCAGCATTTT.

This chain uses TRBV28 with TRBJ1-6; D call uncertain. Per the germline V gene, CDR1 is MDHEN and CDR2 is SYDVKM. The V gene lost 6 bases and the J gene lost 10 bases, with 16 bases spanning the gap. The CDR3 extends over 14 amino acids. The DNA for the CDR3 is TGTGCCAGCAGCGAACGGGTCCTTCTCTCACCCCTCCACTTT. Translated, it gives CASSERVLLSPLHF.